Following are 17 T cell receptor beta chains from one sample sequenced in a study of T-cell reconstitution after alpha-beta-depleted transplantation in children. Preparation of the TCRbeta library used unique molecular identifiers. TCRdb reprocessed the PCR reads via MiXCR and lists one record per CDR3 protein. This sample has about 870,000 distinct CDR3 sequences, with around 15% found just once. The specimen was PBMCs, mostly from graft donor cells, collected 360 days after TCRalphabeta/CD19-depleted stem cell transplant. These TCRs come from a male patient between 5 and 17 years old who had a stem cell transplant for acute lymphoblastic leukemia, so the T cells may come from the graft donor.

This chain links TRBV5-1 with TRBJ2-1; possible D gene TRBD2, 6 bases. The DNA end is more similar to TRBJ2-7, so the J call may be wrong. CDR3 length equals 15 residues. CDR1 SGHRS and CDR2 YFSETQ come from the germline V gene. The CDR3 bases are TGCGCCAGCAGCTTGGCCCGGGACTGGGATAATGAGCAGTACTTC. Its translation is CASSLARDWDNEQYF.

A few counts support this clonotype. The J gene is TRBJ2-2, the V gene TRBV7-9; TRBD2 matches 10 bases. From germline, CDR1 is SEHNR and CDR2 FQNEAQ (reference sequence). The CDR3 covers 16 residues. The J segment lost 4 bases and the V segment lost 3 bases, leaving 5 bases of the junction unmatched. CDR3 sequence (DNA): TGTGCCAGCAGCTTCTTACTAGCGGGAATCACCGGGGAGCTGTTTTTT. This translates into CASSFLLAGITGELFF.

The chain has TRBV12-3 or TRBV12-4 and TRBJ2-5; 10 bases match TRBD1. The end of the DNA fits TRBJ2-1 better, so the J call may be wrong. The CDR3 runs 15 residues. The CDR3 sequence is CASSLPGQGRETQFF. As DNA, the CDR3 is TGTGCCAGCAGTCTGCCGGGACAGGGGAGAGAGACCCAGTTCTTC.

This clonotype was counted many times. This chain joins TRBV20-1 and TRBJ2-2; D remains ambiguous. The CDR3 runs to 14 residues. Trimming took off 0 bases at V and 6 bases at J, with 11 bases between the two ends. Per germline, CDR1 DFQATT and CDR2 SNEGSKA (reference sequence). The CDR3, as DNA: TGCAGTGCTAGAGACGCCTTATCTCCCGGGGAGCTGTTTTTT. Protein product: CSARDALSPGELFF.

The rearrangement uses TRBV28 and TRBJ2-1, with 9 bases identical to TRBD2. The J segment lost 4 bases and the V segment lost 6 bases, leaving 10 bases of the junction unmatched. Germline V gives CDR1 MDHEN, CDR2 SYDVKM. The CDR3 extends over 16 amino acids. CDR3 residues: CASRGLAEMGYNEQFF. CDR3 nucleotides: TGTGCCAGCAGGGGACTAGCAGAAATGGGGTACAATGAGCAGTTCTTC.

The sample holds a few counts of this clonotype. The rearrangement joins TRBV6-5 to TRBJ2-1; D may be TRBD2 (6 bases). CDR1 is MNHEY and CDR2 is SVGAGI in the germline V gene. CDR3 size: 15 residues. The germline V and J ends were trimmed by 2 bases and 8 bases, with 16 bases remaining between them. The DNA of the CDR3 is TGTGCCAGCAGTTACCGCGGGAAAAATTATTATGAGCAGTTCTTC. It is translated as CASSYRGKNYYEQFF.

The chain has TRBV2 and TRBJ2-7; D might be TRBD1 (6 bases). Germline V gene lookup returns CDR1 SNHLY and CDR2 FYNNEI. Trimming removed 8 bases from V and 7 bases from J, with 15 bases in between. The CDR3 runs 12 residues. CDR3 loop: CASEGTSREQYF. The CDR3 DNA reads as TGTGCCAGCGAAGGGACATCGAGGGAGCAGTACTTC.

This clonotype was recorded many times. The rearrangement joins TRBV7-2 to TRBJ2-1; D gene unclear. This CDR3 contains 11 residues. The germline V gene encodes CDR1 SGHTA and CDR2 FQGNSA. Trimming took off 5 bases at V and 15 bases at J, with 14 bases between the two ends. The CDR3 region is CASSRARWLFF. The CDR3 DNA follows: TGTGCCAGCAGCCGGGCCAGGTGGCTGTTCTTC. Complete variable domain (other parts from reference TRBV7-2 and TRBJ2-1): GAGVSQSPSNKVTEKGKDVELRCDPISGHTALYWYRQSLGQGLEFLIYFQGNSAPDKSGLPSDRFSAERTGGSVSTLTIQRTQQEDSAVYLCASSRARWLFFGPGTRLTVL.

This chain uses TRBV24-1 with TRBJ2-7, with D perhaps matching TRBD1 or TRBD2 (5 bases each). Trimming removed 0 bases from V and 2 bases from J, with 16 bases in between. The CDR3 runs to 17 residues. The germline CDR1 and CDR2 sequences are KGHDR and SFDVKD. For the CDR3, the DNA is TGTGCCACCAGTGATTTGGGATTTACGGGACCGACCTACGAGCAGTACTTC. It yields the protein CATSDLGFTGPTYEQYF.

The chain carries TRBV29-1 and TRBJ2-1; D is uncertain. CDR3 length equals 13 residues. V lost 1 base to trimming and J lost 7 bases, with 11 bases between them. From germline, CDR1 is SQVTM and CDR2 ANQGSEA. CDR3 coding DNA: TGCAGCGTTGAAGTTAGTAGTGGGAATGAGCAGTTCTTC. Amino acid sequence: CSVEVSSGNEQFF.

This clonotype was picked up a small number of times. The V call is TRBV15, the J call TRBJ2-1, with a tentative D call TRBD2 (9 bases). CDR3 length: 19 amino acids. Trimming cost V 3 bases and J 2 bases, with 23 bases left between them. CDR1 and CDR2 (germline): LNHNV, YYDKDF (reference sequence). This CDR3 reads CATSRAGGLGGRAYNEQFF. In nucleotides, the CDR3 is TGTGCCACCAGCAGGGCAGGGGGCCTGGGCGGGAGGGCCTACAATGAGCAGTTCTTC.

Only a few counts were recorded for this clonotype. V and J are TRBV7-2 and TRBJ2-7; D possibly matches TRBD1 or TRBD2 (5 bases each). The CDR3 has 13 residues. V dropped 0 bases and J dropped 7 bases, with 10 bases sitting between them. Germline CDR1 reads SGHTA; CDR2 reads FQGNSA. The CDR3 DNA sequence: TGTGCCAGCAGCTTAGCTCCCAGGGAGGAGCAGTACTTC. This sequence encodes CASSLAPREEQYF.

This sequence joins TRBV5-1 and TRBJ1-2, with a weak D call TRBD1 (6 bases). V was cut by 0 bases and J by 3 bases, with 12 bases left in between. From germline, CDR1 is SGHRS and CDR2 YFSETQ. The CDR3 extends over 15 amino acids. Written as DNA, the CDR3 is TGCGCCAGCAGCTTGGATGGGGGCATTGACTATGGCTACACCTTC. Amino acids: CASSLDGGIDYGYTF.

This clonotype was counted between two and nine times. J is TRBJ1-5 and V is TRBV19; 8 bases fit TRBD1. After removal of 6 bases from V and 6 bases from J, the junction contained 7 bases not matched to a gene. Germline values: CDR1 LNHDA, CDR2 SQIVND (reference sequence). CDR3 size: 14 residues. CDR3 DNA: TGTGCCAGTAGCTCAGGGGGCGGCGGTCAGCCCCAGCATTTT. Amino acid sequence: CASSSGGGGQPQHF.

Only a few counts were recorded for this clonotype. The V call is TRBV28, the J call TRBJ2-5; maybe TRBD1 (6 bases). With 2 bases removed from V and 5 bases from J, the gap between germline ends came to 15 bases. CDR3 length: 15 residues. Germline V gives CDR1 MDHEN, CDR2 SYDVKM. The CDR3: CASSLLGGEWETQYF. CDR3 sequence (DNA): TGTGCCAGCAGTTTACTAGGGGGAGAGTGGGAGACCCAGTACTTC.

This clonotype appeared a few times. The chain combines TRBV27 with TRBJ2-3, with 7 bases identical to TRBD2. Germline CDR1 reads MNHEY; CDR2 reads SMNVEV (reference sequence). Losses at the gene ends were 2 bases for V and 2 bases for J; bases not matched to a gene: 4. The CDR3 is 15 residues long. CDR3 nucleotide sequence: TGTGCCAGCAGTTTAATGGCGGGAGACACAGATACGCAGTATTTT. Protein product: CASSLMAGDTDTQYF.

The gene calls are TRBV5-1 and TRBJ1-6; D gene ambiguous. The germline V gene has CDR1 SGHRS and CDR2 YFSETQ. The V gene lost 0 bases and the J gene lost 2 bases, with 6 bases spanning the gap. The CDR3 spans 15 residues. CDR3 region: CASSLAVTYNSPLHF. The CDR3 DNA sequence: TGCGCCAGCAGCTTGGCAGTTACCTATAATTCACCCCTCCACTTT.